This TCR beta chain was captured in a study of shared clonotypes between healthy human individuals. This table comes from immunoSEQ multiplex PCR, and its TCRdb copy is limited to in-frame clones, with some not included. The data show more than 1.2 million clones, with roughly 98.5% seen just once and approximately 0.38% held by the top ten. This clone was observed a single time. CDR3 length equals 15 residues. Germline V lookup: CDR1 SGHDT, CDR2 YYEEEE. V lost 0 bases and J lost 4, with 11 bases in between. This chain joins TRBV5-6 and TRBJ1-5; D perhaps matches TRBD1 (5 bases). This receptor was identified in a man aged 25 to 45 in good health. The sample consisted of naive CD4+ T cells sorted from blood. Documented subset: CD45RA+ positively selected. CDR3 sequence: CASSLEGLSNQPQHF. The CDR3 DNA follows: TGTGCCAGCAGCTTGGAGGGGCTAAGTAATCAGCCCCAGCATTTT.